These T cell receptor beta chains were read from a single sample in a study of CD8 T cells in ankylosing spondylitis. TCRdb reanalysed the 5' RACE reads using MiXCR and keeps one entry per CDR3 protein. Found here are 400,000 to 450,000 distinct CDR3 sequences, 17% of them singletons; the top ten hold around 0.92%. The sequencing sample was made of blood, either unsorted or a sorted T cell fraction (not recorded which). The receptors derive from a male donor with ankylosing spondylitis. The CDR3 runs from the conserved cysteine through the conserved F or W. The D gene is left open where the match is weak. Not every row has a clone size; where given, it reads once, few, many or a size class.

J	size	V	D	CDR3	DNA
TRBJ1-4	few	TRBV7-9	.	CASSLGGGGGEKLFF	TGTGCCAGCAGCTTAGGAGGAGGGGGAGGAGAAAAACTGTTTTTT
TRBJ2-7	few	TRBV11-2	.	CASSNRRFSSYEQYF	TGTGCCAGCAGCAACAGGCGTTTCAGCTCCTACGAGCAGTACTTC
TRBJ2-4	.	TRBV12-3/TRBV12-4	.	CASSLTPMLAKNIQYF	TGTGCCAGCAGTCTCACACCGATGCTAGCCAAAAACATTCAGTACTTC
TRBJ1-5	.	TRBV6-1	TRBD1	CASNPTGGYQPQHF	TGTGCCAGCAACCCGACAGGGGGTTATCAGCCCCAGCATTTT
TRBJ2-6	few	TRBV2	.	CASTPRSGANVLTF	TGTGCCAGCACCCCGAGATCTGGGGCCAACGTCCTGACTTTC
TRBJ2-7	many	TRBV5-1	.	CASSSSTGSYEQYF	TGCGCCAGCAGCTCTTCGACAGGATCCTACGAGCAGTACTTC
TRBJ1-6	.	TRBV6-5	.	CASSYGAYNSPLHF	TGTGCCAGCAGTTACGGTGCCTATAATTCACCCCTCCACTTT
TRBJ1-4	.	TRBV5-1	.	CASSFPGANEKLFF	TGCGCCAGCAGCTTTCCGGGAGCGAATGAAAAACTGTTTTTT
TRBJ2-1	.	TRBV20-1	TRBD2	CSAKAGGSNEQFF	TGCAGTGCTAAGGCGGGAGGGTCAAATGAGCAGTTCTTC
TRBJ2-3	few	TRBV7-2	TRBD2	CASSKGLGTNTQYF	TGTGCCAGCAGCAAGGGACTAGGAACCAATACGCAGTATTTT
TRBJ1-5	few	TRBV5-1	TRBD1	CAISYRDSRAQPQHF	TGCGCCATCAGCTACCGGGACAGTAGAGCTCAGCCCCAGCATTTT
TRBJ2-2	.	TRBV24-1	TRBD1	CATSGDRDKNTGELFF	TGTGCCACCAGTGGAGACAGGGACAAGAACACCGGGGAGCTGTTTTTT
TRBJ1-1	many	TRBV20-1	.	CSARAWTTNTEAFF	TGCAGTGCCAGGGCCTGGACAACCAACACTGAAGCTTTCTTT
TRBJ1-4	.	TRBV7-2	.	CASSIQGSHRGEKLFF	TGTGCCAGCAGCATCCAAGGGTCACACAGAGGGGAAAAACTGTTTTTT
TRBJ2-7	few	TRBV20-1	TRBD1	CSASGQGLGSYEQYF	TGCAGTGCTAGCGGACAGGGCCTGGGCTCCTACGAGCAGTACTTC
TRBJ2-1	.	TRBV20-1	.	CSARDRDFPSWEFF	TGCAGTGCTAGAGACCGGGACTTCCCATCTTGGGAGTTCTTC
TRBJ2-3	many	TRBV12-3/TRBV12-4	TRBD1	CASSFGTGGRDTQYF	TGTGCCAGCAGTTTCGGGACAGGGGGCAGAGATACGCAGTATTTT
TRBJ2-3	.	TRBV7-2	.	CASSLVHTDTQYF	TGTGCCAGCAGCTTAGTCCACACAGATACGCAGTATTTT
TRBJ1-1	.	TRBV20-1	.	CSARAPQTGRDAFF	TGCAGTGCTAGAGCACCACAAACGGGTAGGGACGCTTTCTTT
TRBJ1-1	many	TRBV12-3/TRBV12-4	TRBD1	CASRTGANTEAFF	TGTGCCAGCAGGACAGGGGCCAACACTGAAGCTTTCTTT
TRBJ2-1	few	TRBV24-1	TRBD2	CATSDAGTSSLNEQFF	TGTGCCACCAGTGATGCCGGGACTAGCTCACTAAATGAGCAGTTCTTC
TRBJ1-5	.	TRBV2	TRBD1	CASQGASGQPQHF	TGTGCCAGCCAGGGGGCGTCCGGTCAGCCCCAGCATTTT
TRBJ1-4	.	TRBV12-3/TRBV12-4	.	CASRPQLREKLFF	TGTGCCAGCAGACCCCAATTGAGAGAAAAACTGTTTTTT
TRBJ2-5	few	TRBV3-1	.	CASSKLARAETQYF	TGTGCCAGCAGCAAACTAGCTAGAGCGGAGACCCAGTACTTC
TRBJ1-2	.	TRBV3-1	.	CASSQEANNYGYTF	TGTGCCAGCAGCCAAGAGGCGAATAACTATGGCTACACCTTC
TRBJ2-7	many	TRBV20-1	TRBD2	CSARGSGLAGSRMGEQYF	TGCAGTGCTAGAGGATCGGGACTAGCGGGTTCTCGAATGGGGGAGCAGTACTTC
TRBJ2-3	few	TRBV4-3	.	CASSQETAGLSTDTQYF	TGCGCCAGCAGCCAAGAAACAGCGGGCTTAAGCACAGATACGCAGTATTTT
TRBJ2-7	few	TRBV2	TRBD2	CASSPRLAAYEQYF	TGTGCCAGCAGTCCGAGACTAGCGGCCTACGAGCAGTACTTC
TRBJ2-7	.	TRBV18	.	CASSPTRGGAAGEQYF	TGTGCCAGCTCACCAACTAGAGGGGGGGCCGCGGGCGAGCAGTACTTC